Each of the 27 T cell receptor beta chains below was sequenced from the same sample in a study of breast tumors, draining lymph nodes, adjacent tissues. MiXCR, run by TCRdb on the multiplex PCR reads, gives a single entry per CDR3 protein. This table has fewer than 25,000 distinct CDR3 sequences, 68% appearing once. Sequencing was carried out using tumor-adjacent breast tissue. The receptors come from a female donor with breast cancer. Some clones in this sample may be carry-over from other donors' samples.

Turning to this clonotype: At one boundary the junction diverges from the germline segment, which might be a read error. The rearrangement joins TRBV5-1 to TRBJ1-3, with TRBD1 matching 7 bases. The germline CDR1 and CDR2 sequences are SGHRS and YFSETQ. CDR3 length equals 17 residues. For the CDR3, the DNA is TGCGCCAGCAGCCCCTCGACAGGGTTGTACGGTGGAAGCACCATATATTTT. It codes for CASSPSTGLYGGSTIYF.

This chain joins TRBV29-1 and TRBJ2-2; D remains ambiguous. Trimming pared 4 bases from V and 4 bases from J, leaving 7 bases between. CDR3 length: 12 residues. Germline loops: CDR1 SQVTM, CDR2 ANQGSEA. The CDR3 reads CSVGAFTGELFF. The DNA for the CDR3 is TGCAGCGTTGGTGCGTTCACCGGGGAGCTGTTTTTT.

This rearrangement joins TRBV5-1 to TRBJ2-5; 10 bases are shared with TRBD2. V lost 0 bases and J lost 3; bases outside the gene matches: 2. Germline V gene data show CDR1 as SGHRS and CDR2 as YFSETQ. The length of the CDR3 is 15 residues. The CDR3: CASSLGLAGEETQYF. CDR3 coding DNA: TGCGCCAGCAGCTTGGGTCTAGCGGGAGAAGAGACCCAGTACTTC.

The chain has TRBV5-6 and TRBJ2-3; D is perhaps TRBD2 (6 bases). Germline assignment: CDR1 SGHDT and CDR2 YYEEEE. The ends were cut back, 2 bases at V and 1 base at J, with 14 bases in the middle. CDR3 size: 16 residues. The CDR3 DNA sequence: TGTGCCAGCAGCTTTGGACTACCAACGGGCACAGATACGCAGTATTTT. Amino acid sequence: CASSFGLPTGTDTQYF.

About this clonotype: One end of the junction does not line up with germline, which may come from a read error. This chain connects TRBV7-9 to TRBJ2-7; D gene unclear. The CDR3 is 11 amino acids. The germline V gene encodes CDR1 SEHNR and CDR2 FQNEAQ (reference sequence). Here the CDR3 DNA reads TGTGCCAGCAGCCTACCGGATGTGAATGACTTC. This sequence encodes CASSLPDVNDF.

The chain joins TRBV28 to TRBJ2-7, with a weak D call TRBD2 (5 bases). V was trimmed by 8 bases and J by 5 bases, leaving 10 bases between them. CDR3 length: 11 amino acids. The germline CDR1 and CDR2 sequences are MDHEN and SYDVKM. The CDR3 reads CASGWTHEQYF. As DNA, the CDR3 is TGTGCCAGCGGATGGACTCACGAGCAGTACTTC.

The genes are TRBV5-5 and TRBJ1-3, with 7 nucleotides matching TRBD1. V shed 0 bases, J shed 1 base, and the junction held 1 base outside the gene matches. This CDR3 spans 15 amino acids. CDR1 is SGHKS, CDR2 YYEKEE, per germline (reference sequence). The CDR3 DNA reads as TGTGCCAGCAGCTTGGCAGGGGGATCTGGAAACACCATATATTTT. Translation: CASSLAGGSGNTIYF.

The chain couples TRBV20-1 to TRBJ2-7; D is uncertain. V lost 2 bases to trimming and J lost 2 bases, with 13 bases between them. Germline V lookup: CDR1 DFQATT, CDR2 SNEGSKA (reference sequence). The CDR3 is 14 residues long. The CDR3 DNA reads as TGCAGTGCTAGATCTACCTTACTCCCCTACGAGCAGTACTTC. It encodes CSARSTLLPYEQYF.

The chain has TRBV29-1 and TRBJ2-7; 13 bases fit TRBD2. V was pared by 0 bases and J by 6 bases, with 2 bases of the junction left unmatched. The CDR3 length is 14 residues. The V gene's germline CDR1 is SQVTM and CDR2 ANQGSEA. CDR3 nucleotides: TGCAGCGTTGAAGAGAGACTAGCGGGAGGCGAGCAGTACTTC. Amino acid sequence: CSVEERLAGGEQYF.

The chain employs TRBV6-4 and TRBJ2-3; 10 bases agree with TRBD2. With 6 bases clipped from V and 0 bases from J, the junction kept 3 bases outside the gene matches. Germline V gene sequence: CDR1 MRHNA, CDR2 SNTAGT. The CDR3 has 15 amino acids. CDR3 in amino acids: CASSSTSGSTDTQYF. The CDR3 region has the DNA TGTGCCAGCAGCTCGACTAGCGGGAGCACAGATACGCAGTATTTT.

This clonotype has just one count. V is TRBV7-2 and J is TRBJ2-1; possibly TRBD2 for D (6 bases). Trimming removed 1 base from V and 2 bases from J, with 12 bases in between. The germline CDR1 and CDR2 sequences are SGHTA and FQGNSA. The CDR3 is made up of 16 amino acids. The CDR3 region is CASSLEGSGTYNEQFF. DNA for the CDR3: TGTGCCAGCAGCTTAGAGGGTAGCGGAACCTACAATGAGCAGTTCTTC.

This clonotype is deemed medium-sized. The chain uses TRBV9 and TRBJ2-5; 8 bases agree with TRBD1. Losses at the gene ends were 3 bases for V and 6 bases for J; bases not matched to a gene: 4. The germline gives CDR1 SGDLS, CDR2 YYNGEE. The CDR3 covers 13 residues. This CDR3 reads CASSGQGRKTQYF. CDR3 nucleotides: TGTGCCAGCAGCGGACAGGGGAGAAAGACCCAGTACTTC. The full variable domain, rest sourced from reference TRBV9 and TRBJ2-5, is DSGVTQTPKHLITATGQRVTLRCSPRSGDLSVYWYQQSLDQGLQFLIQYYNGEERAKGNILERFSAQQFPDLHSELNLSSLELGDSALYFCASSGQGRKTQYFGPGTRLLVL.

This clonotype was recorded at least ten times. The chain combines TRBV10-3 with TRBJ2-2, with TRBD2 matching over 7 bases. V shed 6 bases, J shed 3 bases, and the junction held 7 bases outside the gene matches. The length of the CDR3 is 15 residues. Germline lookup yields CDR1 ENHRY and CDR2 SYGVKD. The CDR3 loop is CAISQTSADTGELFF. The CDR3 DNA follows: TGTGCCATCAGCCAAACTAGCGCTGACACCGGGGAGCTGTTTTTT.

In its sample, this clonotype is large (0.1 to 1%). The chain combines TRBV7-9 with TRBJ2-5, with D possibly TRBD2 on 6 matching bases. CDR3 size: 15 residues. V lost 5 bases and J lost 2, with 15 bases in between. Germline assignment: CDR1 SEHNR and CDR2 FQNEAQ (reference sequence). CDR3 coding DNA: TGTGCCAGCAGCCCGGTATTAGCGGTACAAGAGACCCAGTACTTC. This codes for CASSPVLAVQETQYF. The variable domain in full, with the rest retrieved from reference TRBV7-9 and TRBJ2-5, is DTGVSQNPRHKITKRGQNVTFRCDPISEHNRLYWYRQTLGQGPEFLTYFQNEAQLEKSRLLSDRFSAERPKGSFSTLEIQRTEQGDSAMYLCASSPVLAVQETQYFGPGTRLLVL.

DNA for the CDR3: TGTGCCAGCAGCTTCGCTTTCAATGAGCAGTTCTTC. Residues: CASSFAFNEQFF. V gene TRBV7-2 combines with J gene TRBJ2-1; D gene uncertain. V lost 3 bases and J lost 6, with 6 bases in between. The germline gives CDR1 SGHTA, CDR2 FQGNSA. This CDR3 contains 12 residues.

This chain links TRBV20-1 with TRBJ2-7; no definite D call. This CDR3 contains 13 residues. The V end was cut by 1 base, the J end by 4 bases, with 11 bases between. CDR1 and CDR2 (germline): DFQATT, SNEGSKA (reference sequence). The CDR3 nucleotides read TGCAGTGCTAGAGTCGAAGACTCTTACGAGCAGTACTTC. As protein: CSARVEDSYEQYF.

V is TRBV6-2 or TRBV6-3 and J is TRBJ2-7; 13 nucleotides agree with TRBD2. The CDR3 has 20 residues. The J segment lost 0 bases and the V segment lost 6 bases, leaving 17 bases of the junction unmatched. From germline, CDR1 is MNHEY and CDR2 SVGEGT. The CDR3 nucleotides are TGTGCCAGCAGCCGCCGGGTTATGGGACTAGCGGGACAGAGCTCCTACGAGCAGTACTTC. Translating gives CASSRRVMGLAGQSSYEQYF.

The DNA of the CDR3 is TGTGCCAGTAGTTCGACGGGTAGCAATCAGCCCCAGCATTTT. Its translation: CASSSTGSNQPQHF. The chain employs TRBV19 and TRBJ1-5; D gene ambiguous. This CDR3 comprises 14 residues. Trimming stripped 5 bases from V and 0 bases from J, with 8 bases between. Per the germline V gene, CDR1 is LNHDA and CDR2 is SQIVND (reference sequence).

V gene TRBV6-1 combines with J gene TRBJ2-6; D unclear. Trimming took 6 bases from V and 2 from J, leaving 14 bases between them. CDR1 MNHNS and CDR2 SASEGT come from the germline V gene. The length of the CDR3 is 16 residues. The CDR3 is CASSLGRSTGANVLTF. Written as DNA, the CDR3 is TGTGCCAGCAGCCTCGGACGGTCGACTGGGGCCAACGTCCTGACTTTC.

As concerns this clonotype: One end of the junction is discordant with germline, which a read error may explain. The chain links TRBV11-2 to TRBJ2-3; D is unresolved. CDR3 size: 16 residues. Germline CDR1 and CDR2: SGHAT and FQNNGV. The CDR3 DNA follows: TGTGCCAGCAACTTAACAGCTCGCAGGCGGTCAGATACGCAGTATTTT. It yields the protein CASNLTARRRSDTQYF.

J is TRBJ2-2 and V is TRBV20-1; 16 bases are a match to TRBD2. Germline V gene lookup returns CDR1 DFQATT and CDR2 SNEGSKA (reference sequence). J lost 7 bases, V lost 4 bases, and 6 bases had no gene match. The CDR3 runs 16 residues. The CDR3 loop is CSATGLAGGPVGELFF. The CDR3 DNA follows: TGCAGTGCTACGGGACTAGCGGGAGGGCCGGTCGGGGAGCTGTTTTTT.

This rearrangement joins TRBV25-1 to TRBJ2-1; possible D gene TRBD1, 6 bases. Between the trimmed V and J ends, which lost 9 bases and 3 bases, there was a span of 21 bases. The CDR3 is 16 residues long. CDR1 MGHDK and CDR2 SYGVNS come from the germline V gene. The CDR3: CARIYRVGKRYNEQFF. The CDR3 bases are TGTGCCAGGATCTACAGGGTCGGAAAGCGCTACAATGAGCAGTTCTTC.

The V call is TRBV10-3, the J call TRBJ2-2, with 10 bases matching TRBD2. This CDR3 is built from 16 residues. In germline, CDR1 is ENHRY, CDR2 SYGVKD. V was clipped by 5 bases and J by 2 bases; unmatched bases: 5. The CDR3: CAISSGTSANTGELFF. The CDR3 DNA reads as TGTGCCATCAGTTCGGGGACTAGCGCCAACACCGGGGAGCTGTTTTTT.

This chain uses TRBV20-1 with TRBJ1-2; a possible D gene is TRBD1 (6 bases). The CDR3 covers 15 residues. The V end was cut by 1 base, the J end by 3 bases, with 15 bases between. Looked up from germline, CDR1 is DFQATT and CDR2 is SNEGSKA (reference sequence). This CDR3 is CSARVLRTADYGYTF. The CDR3 DNA reads as TGCAGTGCTAGAGTCCTAAGGACAGCTGACTATGGCTACACCTTC.

The chain combines TRBV11-2 with TRBJ1-2; maybe TRBD1 (5 bases). The CDR3 runs to 14 residues. CDR1 is SGHAT, CDR2 FQNNGV, per germline. Between the trimmed V and J ends, which lost 6 bases and 2 bases, there was a span of 13 bases. The CDR3 protein is CASRKDISNYGYTF. The CDR3, as DNA: TGTGCCAGCAGGAAGGACATAAGCAACTATGGCTACACCTTC.

This sequence joins TRBV9 and TRBJ2-1, with 13 nucleotides matching TRBD2. CDR1 is SGDLS, CDR2 YYNGEE, per germline. Germline trimming cut 4 bases from V and 4 bases from J; bases unmatched to any gene: 5. The CDR3 loop spans 16 amino acids. Written as DNA, the CDR3 is TGTGCCAGCAGCACCCAGGGACTAGCGGGGTACAATGAGCAGTTCTTC. It translates to CASSTQGLAGYNEQFF.

This clonotype was seen just once. The chain couples TRBV5-1 to TRBJ2-3; 8 bases match TRBD1. Germline V gives CDR1 SGHRS, CDR2 YFSETQ. The V gene end was trimmed by 4 bases and the J gene end by 6 bases; junction bases not matched to a gene: 13. The CDR3 has 16 amino acids. CDR3 region: CASSLRTGTIMDTQYF. The CDR3 nucleotides are TGCGCCAGCAGCCTAAGGACAGGGACGATTATGGATACGCAGTATTTT.